The T cell receptor beta chain under discussion was sequenced for a study of T-cell memory formation after mild COVID-19. Findings and caveats of the study: Clones shrinking between day 15 and 85 showed a balanced CD4/CD8 split, and those that grew later tilted toward CD4+. Chiefly within CM and EM were the contracting CD4+ clones; CD8+ ones were within EMRA.

The table lists this clonotype with a few counts. What it binds is unknown. TCRdb analysed the 5' RACE reads with MiXCR anew, one entry per CDR3 protein. Of 190,000 or so distinct CDR3 sequences in the sample, about a fifth were seen once. The V gene's germline CDR1 is LGHNT and CDR2 FRNRAP. The CDR3 loop spans 19 amino acids. The V gene lost 0 bases and the J gene lost 7 bases, with 25 bases spanning the gap. This chain joins TRBV12-5 and TRBJ2-1, with a weak D call TRBD1 (6 bases). The TCR sequence derives from an adult woman who had mild COVID-19 (a few samples of this study predate the infection). Cell type and time point are not known. The source material was PBMCs or a T cell subset sorted from them (not recorded which). CDR3 loop: CASGLVSSPGHGVWNEQFF. CDR3 sequence (DNA): TGTGCTAGTGGTTTGGTCAGTTCCCCGGGACACGGAGTGTGGAATGAGCAGTTCTTC.